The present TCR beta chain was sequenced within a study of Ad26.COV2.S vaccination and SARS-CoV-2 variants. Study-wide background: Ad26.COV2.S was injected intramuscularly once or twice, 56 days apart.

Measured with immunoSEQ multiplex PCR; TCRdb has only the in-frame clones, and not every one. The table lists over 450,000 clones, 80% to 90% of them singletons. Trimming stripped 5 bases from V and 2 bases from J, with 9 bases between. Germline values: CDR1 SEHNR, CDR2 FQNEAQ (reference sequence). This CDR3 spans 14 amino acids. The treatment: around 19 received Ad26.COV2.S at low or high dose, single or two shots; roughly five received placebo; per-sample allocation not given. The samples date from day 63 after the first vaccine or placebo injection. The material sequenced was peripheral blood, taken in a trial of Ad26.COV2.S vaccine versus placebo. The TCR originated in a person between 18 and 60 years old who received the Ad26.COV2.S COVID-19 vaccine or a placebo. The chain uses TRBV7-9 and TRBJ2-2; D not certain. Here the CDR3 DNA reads TGTGCCAGCAGCCGAGACACAAACACCGGGGAGCTGTTTTTT. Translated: CASSRDTNTGELFF.